This T cell receptor (beta chain) was identified during a study of T cell responses to AZD1222 COVID-19 vaccine. Study-level findings and limits: CD4 TCRs associated with vaccination spanned spike, dominating at 160-218 and 743-854. After the peak T cell response, and only then, were repertoires sampled. White British donors predominated, females outnumbered males, and clonal diversity was possibly underestimated. Close to half of all spike-specific TCRs reportedly target regions of the variants that are unmutated.

Clones were sequenced by immunoSEQ multiplex PCR, and TCRdb holds only the in-frame ones, with some missing. The table includes around 77,000 clones, around nine tenths detected once. Remarks on this clone: Antigen: not known.

Germline CDR1 SEHNR, CDR2 FQNEAQ (reference sequence). Trimming took off 7 bases at V and 0 bases at J, with 24 bases between the two ends. The CDR3 length is 18 residues. The rearrangement links TRBV7-9 to TRBJ2-5; weak D call: TRBD2 (7 bases). The origin of this receptor is an adult in good health. This sample comprised peripheral blood, obtained on day 0 of AZD1222 vaccination. The CDR3 nucleotides are TGTGCCAGCAACACCCTGGGTTCGGGGGGCCAGTACCAAGAGACCCAGTACTTC. The encoded protein is CASNTLGSGGQYQETQYF.